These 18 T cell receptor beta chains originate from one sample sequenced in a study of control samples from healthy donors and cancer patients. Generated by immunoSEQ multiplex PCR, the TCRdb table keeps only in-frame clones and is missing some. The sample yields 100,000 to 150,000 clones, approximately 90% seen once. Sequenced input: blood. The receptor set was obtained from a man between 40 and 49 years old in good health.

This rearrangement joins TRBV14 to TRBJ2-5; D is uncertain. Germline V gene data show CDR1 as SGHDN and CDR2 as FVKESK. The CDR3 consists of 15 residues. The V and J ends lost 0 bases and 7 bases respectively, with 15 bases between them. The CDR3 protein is CASSQDKNPGGTQYF. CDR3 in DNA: TGTGCCAGCAGCCAAGATAAGAATCCCGGCGGGACCCAGTACTTC.

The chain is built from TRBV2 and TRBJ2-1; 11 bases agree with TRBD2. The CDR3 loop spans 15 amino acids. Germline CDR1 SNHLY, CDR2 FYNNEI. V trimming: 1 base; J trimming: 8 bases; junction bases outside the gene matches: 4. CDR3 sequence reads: CASSEGLAGRYEQFF. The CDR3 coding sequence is TGTGCCAGCAGTGAAGGACTAGCGGGGCGGTATGAGCAGTTCTTC.

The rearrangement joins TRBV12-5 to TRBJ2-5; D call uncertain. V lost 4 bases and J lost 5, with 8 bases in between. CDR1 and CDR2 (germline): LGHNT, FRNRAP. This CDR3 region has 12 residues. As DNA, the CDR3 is TGTGCTAGTGGTTCGATAGGTGAGACCCAGTACTTC. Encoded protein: CASGSIGETQYF.

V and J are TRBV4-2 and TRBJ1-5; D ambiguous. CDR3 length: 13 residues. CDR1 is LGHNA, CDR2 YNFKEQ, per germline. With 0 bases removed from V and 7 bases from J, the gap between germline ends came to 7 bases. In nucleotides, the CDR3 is TGTGCCAGCAGCCAAGAGGCTTGGCAGCCCCAGCATTTT. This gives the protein CASSQEAWQPQHF.

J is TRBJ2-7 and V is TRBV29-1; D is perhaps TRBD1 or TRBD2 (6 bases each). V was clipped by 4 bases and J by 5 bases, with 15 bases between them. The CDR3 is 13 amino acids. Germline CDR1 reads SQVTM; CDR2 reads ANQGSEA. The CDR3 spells CSVVGGPLNEQYF. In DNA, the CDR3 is TGCAGCGTTGTTGGGGGGCCCTTAAACGAGCAGTACTTC.

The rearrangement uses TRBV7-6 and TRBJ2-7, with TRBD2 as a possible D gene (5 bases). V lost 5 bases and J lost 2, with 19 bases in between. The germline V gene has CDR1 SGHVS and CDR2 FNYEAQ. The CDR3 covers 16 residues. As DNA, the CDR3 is TGTGCCAGCAGCCTAGGCCGAGGGCTCAAGGCCTACGAGCAGTACTTC. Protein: CASSLGRGLKAYEQYF.

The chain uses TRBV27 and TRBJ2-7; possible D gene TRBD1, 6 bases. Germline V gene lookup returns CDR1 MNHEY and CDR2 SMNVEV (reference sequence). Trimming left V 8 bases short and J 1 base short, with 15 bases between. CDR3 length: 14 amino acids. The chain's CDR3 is CASRFQGISYEQYF. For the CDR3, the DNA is TGTGCCAGCCGGTTCCAGGGGATTTCCTACGAGCAGTACTTC.

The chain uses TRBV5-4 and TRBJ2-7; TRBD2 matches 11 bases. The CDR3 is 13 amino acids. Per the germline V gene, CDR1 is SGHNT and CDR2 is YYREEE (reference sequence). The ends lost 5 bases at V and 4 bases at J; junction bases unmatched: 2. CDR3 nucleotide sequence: TGTGCCAGCAGTGCTAGCGGGGGGTACGAGCAGTACTTC. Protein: CASSASGGYEQYF.

CDR3 bases: TGTGCCAGCAGCCAAGAGGTGACCGGGGAGCTGTTTTTT. This sequence encodes CASSQEVTGELFF. This chain connects TRBV3-1 (or the pseudogene TRBV3-2) to TRBJ2-2, with D hard to call. V gave up 0 bases and J gave up 5 bases, with 4 bases separating them. Germline V gene sequence: CDR1 LGHDT, CDR2 YNNKEL (reference sequence). This CDR3 is built from 13 residues.

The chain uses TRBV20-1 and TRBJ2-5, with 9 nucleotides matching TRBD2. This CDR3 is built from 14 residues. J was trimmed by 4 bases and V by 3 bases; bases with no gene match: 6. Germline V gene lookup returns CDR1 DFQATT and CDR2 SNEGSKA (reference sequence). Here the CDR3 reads CSASVGLARETQYF. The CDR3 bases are TGCAGTGCTAGTGTGGGACTAGCCCGAGAGACCCAGTACTTC.

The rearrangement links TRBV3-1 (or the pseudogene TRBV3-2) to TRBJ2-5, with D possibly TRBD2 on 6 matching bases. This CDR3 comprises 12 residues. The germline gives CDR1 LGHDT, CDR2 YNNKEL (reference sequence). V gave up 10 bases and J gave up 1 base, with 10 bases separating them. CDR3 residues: CATRGTQETQYF. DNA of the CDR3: TGTGCCACGCGGGGCACCCAAGAGACCCAGTACTTC.

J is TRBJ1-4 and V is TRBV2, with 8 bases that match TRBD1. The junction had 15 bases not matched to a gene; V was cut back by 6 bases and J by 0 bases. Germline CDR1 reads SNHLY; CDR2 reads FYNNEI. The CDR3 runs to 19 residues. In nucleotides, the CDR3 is TGTGCCAGCAGGCACCCCAGGGGGCTCAACGTTGCAACTAATGAAAAACTGTTTTTT. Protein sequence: CASRHPRGLNVATNEKLFF.

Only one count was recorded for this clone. This CDR3 is CASSQRLAGGQETQYF. DNA for the CDR3: TGCGCCAGCAGCCAACGACTAGCGGGGGGGCAGGAGACCCAGTACTTC. The J gene is TRBJ2-5, the V gene TRBV4-1; 14 nucleotides align to TRBD2. Germline CDR1 reads MGHRA; CDR2 reads YSYEKL. The CDR3 consists of 16 residues. J gave up 5 bases and V 2 bases, and 4 bases lay outside the gene matches.

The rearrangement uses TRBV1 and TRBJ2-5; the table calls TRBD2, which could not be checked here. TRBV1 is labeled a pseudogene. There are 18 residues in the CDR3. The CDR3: CTSSQDLASGGYQETQYF. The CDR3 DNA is TGCACCAGCAGCCAAGATTTGGCTAGCGGGGGGTACCAAGAGACCCAGTACTTC.

The CDR3 loop reads CASSEAGWAGSGYTF. DNA of the CDR3: TGTGCCAGCAGTGAAGCGGGATGGGCTGGAAGTGGCTACACCTTC. The V gene is TRBV2, the J gene TRBJ1-2, with D uncertain. This CDR3 region has 15 residues. Trimming stripped 0 bases from V and 7 bases from J, with 15 bases between. The germline V gene encodes CDR1 SNHLY and CDR2 FYNNEI.

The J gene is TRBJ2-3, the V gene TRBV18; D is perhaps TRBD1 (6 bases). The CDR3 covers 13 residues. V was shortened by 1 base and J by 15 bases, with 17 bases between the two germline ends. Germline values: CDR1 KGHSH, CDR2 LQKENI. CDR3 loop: CASSPLESQGGYF. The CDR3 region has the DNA TGTGCCAGCTCACCACTGGAGAGTCAAGGGGGTTATTTT.

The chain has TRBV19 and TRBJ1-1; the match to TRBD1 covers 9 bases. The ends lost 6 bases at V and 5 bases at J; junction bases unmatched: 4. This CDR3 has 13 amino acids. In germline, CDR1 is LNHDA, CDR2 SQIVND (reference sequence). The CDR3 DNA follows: TGTGCCAGTAGCCACAGGGGGCTAACTGAAGCTTTCTTT. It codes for CASSHRGLTEAFF.

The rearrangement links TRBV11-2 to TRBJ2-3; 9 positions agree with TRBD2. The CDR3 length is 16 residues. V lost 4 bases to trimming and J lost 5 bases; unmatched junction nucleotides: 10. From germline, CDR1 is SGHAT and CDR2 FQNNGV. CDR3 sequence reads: CASSSPGAGGRDTQYF. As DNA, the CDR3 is TGTGCCAGCAGCTCCCCGGGGGCGGGGGGGAGAGATACGCAGTATTTT.